A selection of T cell receptor beta chains follows, all from one sample in a study of CD8 T cells in Susac syndrome. MiXCR, run by TCRdb on the immunoSEQ multiplex PCR reads, gives a single entry per CDR3 protein. The sample has tens of thousands of distinct CDR3 sequences, approximately 93% seen once. Sequenced input: CD8+ T cells from PBMCs. These receptor sequences come from a human donor with Susac syndrome. CDR3s include the opening cysteine and the closing phenylalanine or tryptophan. D genes are given only for firm matches.

v_call,d_call,cdr3_aa
TRBV2,NA,CASSEAPGRINGYTF
TRBV13,TRBD2,CASSTLLAGGLTGANVLTF
TRBV4-3,NA,CASSQDPDSRYGYTF
TRBV10-3,NA,CAISETADSYNEQFF
TRBV4-1,NA,CASSTPGELFF
TRBV20-1,NA,CSARSKTGEQFF
TRBV12-3/TRBV12-4,TRBD2,CATFATSEHEQYF
TRBV2,NA,CASSVASNTGELFF
TRBV4-2,TRBD1,CASSQSSQTGGLAKNIQYF
TRBV27,TRBD1,CASSSDRGTDTQYF
TRBV19,NA,CASTLPTANTEAFF
TRBV7-8,NA,CASSLVQGQLNQPQHF
TRBV6-6,TRBD1,CASSLTGVGAFF
TRBV5-6,NA,CASSLEVSTNEKLFF
TRBV6-5,NA,CASSSSRGGIYGYTF
TRBV10-1,TRBD1,CASSEDRAYNEQFF
TRBV20-1,TRBD2,CSGRGEETQYF
TRBV7-3,NA,CASSQPGTGELFF
TRBV13,NA,CASFQDTYEQYF
TRBV5-6,NA,CASSLDRSVQAFF
TRBV28,NA,CASSPLETAYYEQYF
TRBV2,NA,CASLKTVNTEAFF
TRBV6-2/TRBV6-3,NA,CASSYSLGEQFF
TRBV20-1,TRBD1,CSARKDRVETQYF
TRBV12-5,TRBD1,CASGPQHRGGYGYTF
TRBV19,NA,CASSMAELREQYF
TRBV27,NA,CASSLSGGLVNTGELFF
TRBV20-1,NA,CSVSGEAETQYF
TRBV7-9,TRBD2,CASSGDGLAGTDTQYF
TRBV30,NA,CAWSVGQSGIQYF
TRBV10-3,NA,CAISADPSYGYTF
TRBV10-2,TRBD1,CASRGQNYGYTF
TRBV9,NA,CASSVEGNEQFF
TRBV9,NA,CASSEKGGERETQYF
TRBV3-1,NA,CASSQMTSSYEQYF
TRBV27,NA,CASSFWGENIQYF